This T cell receptor (beta chain) was retrieved from a study of blood T cell repertoires in COVID-19. This CDR3 has 12 residues. Trimming removed 6 bases from V and 8 bases from J, with 13 bases in between. As originally analysed: How many nucleated cells were present was estimated from reference gene primer amplification. The data were produced by immunoSEQ multiplex PCR, yet TCRdb's version contains in-frame clones alone and is incomplete. V, J and clone size were drawn from that table, and D and trimming were deduced from the DNA. The sample has some 180,000 clones, 85% to 90% seen once; the top ten hold 6.2%.

The receptor's source is a man between 40 and 49 years old who had recovered from COVID-19. The V call is TRBV12-3 or TRBV12-4, the J call TRBJ1-1; no firm D call. What was sequenced was PBMCs or T cells enriched from blood (not recorded which). The CDR3 reads CASSAQRGEAFF. For the CDR3, the DNA is TGTGCCAGCAGCGCCCAGCGGGGAGAAGCTTTCTTT.